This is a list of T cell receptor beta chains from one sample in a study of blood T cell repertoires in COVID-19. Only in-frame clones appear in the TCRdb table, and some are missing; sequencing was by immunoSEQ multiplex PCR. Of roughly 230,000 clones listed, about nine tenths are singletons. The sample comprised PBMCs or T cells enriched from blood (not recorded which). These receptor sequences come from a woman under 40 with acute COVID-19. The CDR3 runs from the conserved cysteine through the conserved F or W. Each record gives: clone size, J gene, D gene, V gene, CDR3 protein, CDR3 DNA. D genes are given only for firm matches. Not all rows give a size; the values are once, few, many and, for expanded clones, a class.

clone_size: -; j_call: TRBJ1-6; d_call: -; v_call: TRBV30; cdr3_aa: CAWISFGVNSPLHF; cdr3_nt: TGTGCCTGGATTTCTTTCGGGGTGAATTCACCCCTCCACTTT
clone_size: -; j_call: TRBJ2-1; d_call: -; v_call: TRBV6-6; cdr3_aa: CASSYSLEPYNEQFF; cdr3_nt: TGTGCCAGCAGTTACAGCTTGGAGCCTTACAATGAGCAGTTCTTC
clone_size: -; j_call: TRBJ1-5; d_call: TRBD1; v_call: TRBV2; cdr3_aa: CAGRGQGGQPQHF; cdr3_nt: TGTGCCGGCCGCGGACAGGGGGGTCAGCCCCAGCATTTT
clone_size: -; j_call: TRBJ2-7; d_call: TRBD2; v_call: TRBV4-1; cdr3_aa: CASSQGDSLAGGPFSYEQYF; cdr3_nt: TGCGCCAGCAGCCAAGGAGATTCACTAGCGGGGGGGCCTTTCTCCTACGAGCAGTACTTC
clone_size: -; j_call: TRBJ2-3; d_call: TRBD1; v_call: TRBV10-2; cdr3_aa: CASGTGRTDTQYF; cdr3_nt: TGCGCCAGCGGGACAGGGAGGACAGATACGCAGTATTTT
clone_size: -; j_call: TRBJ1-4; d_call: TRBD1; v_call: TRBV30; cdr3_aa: CAWNPGTANEKLFF; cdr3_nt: TGTGCCTGGAACCCGGGGACAGCAAATGAAAAACTGTTTTTT
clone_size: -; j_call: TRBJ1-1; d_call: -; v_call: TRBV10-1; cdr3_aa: CASRRTDNTEAFF; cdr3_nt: TGCGCCAGCAGACGGACAGACAACACTGAAGCTTTCTTT
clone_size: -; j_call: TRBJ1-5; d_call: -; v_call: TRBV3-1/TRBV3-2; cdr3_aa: CASSQEGRPQHF; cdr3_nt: TGTGCCAGCAGCCAAGAGGGGAGGCCCCAGCATTTT
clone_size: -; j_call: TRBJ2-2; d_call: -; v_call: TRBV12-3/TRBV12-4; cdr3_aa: CASIKEAGELFF; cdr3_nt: TGTGCCAGCATCAAAGAGGCCGGGGAGCTGTTTTTT
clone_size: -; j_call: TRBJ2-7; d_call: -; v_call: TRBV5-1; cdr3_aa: CASSWAGLDYEQYF; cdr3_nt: TGCGCCAGCAGCTGGGCGGGTCTCGACTACGAGCAGTACTTC
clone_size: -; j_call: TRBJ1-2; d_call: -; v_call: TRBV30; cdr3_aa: CAWSVAINYGYTF; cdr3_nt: TGTGCCTGGAGTGTAGCTATAAACTATGGCTACACCTTC
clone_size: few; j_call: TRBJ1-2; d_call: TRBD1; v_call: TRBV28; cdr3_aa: CASRLHTGGEDTF; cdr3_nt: TGTGCCAGCAGGTTGCATACAGGGGGCGAGGACACCTTC
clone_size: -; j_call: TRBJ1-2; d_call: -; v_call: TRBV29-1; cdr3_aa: CSVPRGTYGYTF; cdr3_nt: TGCAGCGTTCCCAGGGGAACGTATGGCTACACCTTC
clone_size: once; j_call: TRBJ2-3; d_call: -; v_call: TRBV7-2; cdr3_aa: CASSFPRLGANTDTQYF; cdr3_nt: TGTGCCAGCAGCTTCCCCCGACTGGGGGCTAACACAGATACGCAGTATTTT
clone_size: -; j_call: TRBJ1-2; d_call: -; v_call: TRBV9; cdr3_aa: CASSPSNYGYTF; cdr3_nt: TGTGCCAGCAGCCCCTCTAACTATGGCTACACCTTC
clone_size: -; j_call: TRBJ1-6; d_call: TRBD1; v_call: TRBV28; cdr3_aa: CASSPGRGYNSPLHF; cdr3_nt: TGTGCCAGCAGTCCCGGCAGGGGGTATAATTCACCCCTCCACTTT
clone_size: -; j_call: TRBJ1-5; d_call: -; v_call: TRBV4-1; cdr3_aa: CASSQVEGFNQPQHF; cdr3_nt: TGCGCCAGCAGCCAAGTGGAGGGATTCAATCAGCCCCAGCATTTT
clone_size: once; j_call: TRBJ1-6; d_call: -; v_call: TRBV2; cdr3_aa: CAVSPLHF; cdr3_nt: TGTGCCGTATCACCCCTCCACTTT
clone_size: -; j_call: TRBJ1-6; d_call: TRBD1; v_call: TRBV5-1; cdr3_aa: CASSSNRGGGLYNSPLHF; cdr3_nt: TGCGCCAGCAGTTCTAACAGGGGAGGAGGGCTTTATAATTCACCCCTCCACTTT